The 18 T cell receptor beta chains in this list originate from one sample, sequenced in a study of OX40 agonist ivuxolimab in advanced cancers. Here immunoSEQ multiplex PCR was the method, and the copy in TCRdb shows in-frame clones only, minus some. Among 63,000 or so clones listed, roughly 80% were seen once. Sample: CD4+ or CD8+ T cells sorted from blood, taken in a trial of the OX40 agonist ivuxolimab. The receptors derive from an adult with an advanced solid tumor such as melanoma, head and neck, liver or kidney cancer.

V is TRBV5-3 and J is TRBJ1-5, with TRBD1 matching over 7 bases. TRBV5-3 is identified as an open reading frame with a role that is uncertain. The CDR3 runs 16 residues. The V and J ends lost 4 bases and 0 bases, in that order; junction bases with no gene match: 7. Written as DNA, the CDR3 is TGTGCCAGAAGCCCGGGACAGCCTTATAGCAATCAGCCCCAGCATTTT. Translated: CARSPGQPYSNQPQHF.

The chain couples TRBV7-2 to TRBJ1-3; TRBD1 agrees at 8 bases. Germline V gives CDR1 SGHTA, CDR2 FQGNSA. The J segment lost 4 bases and the V segment lost 3 bases, leaving 5 bases of the junction unmatched. The CDR3 is 15 amino acids. CDR3 DNA: TGTGCCAGCAGCTTGATACAGGGGGTAGGAAACACCATATATTTT. This encodes CASSLIQGVGNTIYF. The full variable domain, its missing parts supplied by reference TRBV7-2 and TRBJ1-3, is GAGVSQSPSNKVTEKGKDVELRCDPISGHTALYWYRQSLGQGLEFLIYFQGNSAPDKSGLPSDRFSAERTGGSVSTLTIQRTQQEDSAVYLCASSLIQGVGNTIYFGEGSWLTVV.

The chain is built from TRBV12-5 and TRBJ2-1, with 13 bases lining up with TRBD2. The CDR3 has 17 amino acids. From germline, CDR1 is LGHNT and CDR2 FRNRAP. V shed 1 base and J 6 bases; nucleotides not matched to a gene: 6. The CDR3 is CASGLGKTSGGINEQFF. The CDR3 bases are TGTGCTAGTGGTTTGGGAAAGACTAGCGGGGGGATCAATGAGCAGTTCTTC.

This rearrangement joins TRBV28 to TRBJ2-1; TRBD1 matches at 7 bases. This CDR3 comprises 14 residues. Losses at the gene ends were 5 bases for V and 10 bases for J; bases not matched to a gene: 11. The germline V gene encodes CDR1 MDHEN and CDR2 SYDVKM. CDR3 region: CASSTGTANREQFF. The CDR3 nucleotides are TGTGCCAGCAGTACTGGGACAGCCAATCGGGAGCAGTTCTTC.

The chain combines TRBV5-8 with TRBJ2-2, with 10 bases identical to TRBD1. This CDR3 contains 16 residues. Per the germline V gene, CDR1 is SGHTS and CDR2 is YDEGEE. V lost 8 bases, J lost 4 bases, and 11 bases stayed unmatched. CDR3 nucleotide sequence: TGTGCCAGTATGCCTGGGACAGGGGTGGTCACCGGGGAGCTGTTTTTT. This gives the protein CASMPGTGVVTGELFF. Complete variable domain (other parts from reference TRBV5-8 and TRBJ2-2): EAGVTQSPTHLIKTRGQQATLRCSPISGHTSVYWYQQALGLGLQFLLWYDEGEERNRGNFPPRFSGRQFPNYSSELNVNALELEDSALYLCASMPGTGVVTGELFFGEGSRLTVL.

The chain links TRBV5-1 to TRBJ2-3; 8 nucleotides line up with TRBD1. The CDR3 sequence is 14 residues long. Per germline, CDR1 SGHRS and CDR2 YFSETQ. The V gene end was trimmed by 0 bases and the J gene end by 4 bases; junction bases not matched to a gene: 1. The CDR3 DNA reads TGCGCCAGCAGCTTGGAGGACAGGGCAGATACGCAGTATTTT. The encoded protein is CASSLEDRADTQYF.

This chain joins TRBV19 and TRBJ1-4, with D possibly matching TRBD1 (5 bases). The CDR3 has 15 amino acids. The ends were cut back, 5 bases at V and 8 bases at J, with 18 bases in the middle. Germline V gene data show CDR1 as LNHDA and CDR2 as SQIVND (reference sequence). The CDR3 spells CASSQRQKLREKLFF. The CDR3 DNA sequence: TGTGCCAGTAGTCAACGACAGAAACTTCGGGAAAAACTGTTTTTT.

The genes are TRBV5-6 and TRBJ2-1; D possibly corresponds to TRBD2 (6 bases). V was shortened by 1 base and J by 10 bases, with 12 bases between the two germline ends. CDR3 length: 13 residues. Germline loops: CDR1 SGHDT, CDR2 YYEEEE. CDR3 residues: CASSLWGRSEQFF. The CDR3 DNA sequence: TGTGCCAGCAGCTTGTGGGGGAGGTCCGAGCAGTTCTTC.

The J gene is TRBJ1-5, the V gene TRBV6-1; no reliable D call. The CDR3 has 15 residues. In germline, CDR1 is MNHNS, CDR2 SASEGT. Trimming took 2 bases from V and 4 from J, leaving 12 bases between them. The CDR3 nucleotides are TGTGCCAGCAGTGAACATCCGAGCTTAAATCAGCCCCAGCATTTT. It translates to CASSEHPSLNQPQHF.

The V call is TRBV10-2, the J call TRBJ2-5; 8 bases line up with TRBD2. The CDR3 has 13 amino acids. CDR1 is WSHSY, CDR2 SAAADI, per germline. V shed 8 bases, J shed 5 bases, and the junction held 7 bases outside the gene matches. The DNA for the CDR3 is TGCGCCAGCGGGGGCGGGAGGAGGGAGACCCAGTACTTC. Its translation is CASGGGRRETQYF.

This chain links TRBV28 with TRBJ2-7; no definite D call. The CDR3 totals 13 residues. Germline V gene lookup returns CDR1 MDHEN and CDR2 SYDVKM. The ends were cut back, 5 bases at V and 0 bases at J, with 8 bases in the middle. The CDR3 protein is CASSEQNSYEQYF. CDR3 DNA: TGTGCCAGCAGTGAACAAAACTCCTACGAGCAGTACTTC.

The rearrangement joins TRBV7-2 to TRBJ1-5, with D unclear. The V and J ends lost 5 bases and 6 bases respectively, with 14 bases between them. This CDR3 comprises 14 residues. Germline V gene lookup returns CDR1 SGHTA and CDR2 FQGNSA. The chain's CDR3 is CASSPSWGGQPQHF. The CDR3 DNA is TGTGCCAGCAGCCCTAGCTGGGGAGGTCAGCCCCAGCATTTT.

The sample holds one count of this clone. The V and J genes are TRBV6-6 and TRBJ1-2; maybe TRBD1 (6 bases). The CDR3 is made up of 16 amino acids. From germline, CDR1 is MNHNY and CDR2 SVGAGI (reference sequence). The V and J ends lost 4 bases and 2 bases respectively, with 17 bases between them. The CDR3 protein is CASSLIGGAQNYGYTF. The CDR3 DNA reads as TGTGCCAGCAGTTTAATAGGGGGGGCACAAAACTATGGCTACACCTTC.

The V and J genes are TRBV4-2 and TRBJ2-3, with D possibly matching TRBD1 (5 bases). Germline V lookup: CDR1 LGHNA, CDR2 YNFKEQ. V was clipped by 1 base and J by 6 bases, with 11 bases between them. This CDR3 is 14 amino acids long. The CDR3 protein is CASSQGGSPDTQYF. The CDR3 coding sequence is TGTGCCAGCAGCCAAGGGGGCTCCCCTGATACGCAGTATTTT.

The chain recombines TRBV5-1 with TRBJ1-1; no reliable D call. V gave up 2 bases and J gave up 1 base, with 6 bases separating them. This CDR3 is built from 13 residues. Per germline, CDR1 SGHRS and CDR2 YFSETQ. The CDR3 spells CASSFSSNTEAFF. The CDR3 coding sequence is TGCGCCAGCAGCTTTTCATCGAACACTGAAGCTTTCTTT.

The chain joins TRBV5-1 to TRBJ1-2; the match to TRBD1 covers 10 bases. V shed 0 bases, J shed 7 bases, and the junction held 6 bases outside the gene matches. Germline V gene lookup returns CDR1 SGHRS and CDR2 YFSETQ. This CDR3 contains 15 residues. CDR3 loop: CASSLEETGGRGYTF. The CDR3, as DNA: TGCGCCAGCAGCTTGGAAGAGACAGGGGGCCGTGGCTACACCTTC.

V usage is TRBV6-5 and J usage is TRBJ2-3, with TRBD2 matching over 7 bases. The CDR3 is 14 amino acids. CDR1 and CDR2 (germline): MNHEY, SVGAGI. V lost 6 bases and J lost 2; bases outside the gene matches: 5. As DNA, the CDR3 is TGTGCCAGCAGCGGGGGGATTATCACAGATACGCAGTATTTT. It codes for CASSGGIITDTQYF.

V is TRBV5-4 and J is TRBJ1-2, with 7 bases lining up with TRBD1. V gave up 6 bases and J gave up 5 bases; unmatched junction bases: 10. Per the germline V gene, CDR1 is SGHNT and CDR2 is YYREEE (reference sequence). The CDR3 has 14 residues. The CDR3 spells CASTLTGSVYGYTF. The CDR3, as DNA: TGTGCCAGCACCCTGACAGGGTCGGTATATGGCTACACCTTC.